The T cell receptor beta chain described here comes from a study of T-cell reconstitution after alpha-beta-depleted transplantation in children. The sample holds many counts of this clonotype. Unique molecular identifiers were incorporated when the TCRbeta library was constructed. MiXCR was run by TCRdb on the PCR reads, yielding one entry per CDR3 protein. The profile covers approximately 630,000 distinct CDR3 sequences, with about an eighth appearing a single time and about 0.79% taken by the ten largest. The length of the CDR3 is 13 residues. Germline assignment: CDR1 SGHRS and CDR2 YFSETQ. V was shortened by 1 base and J by 8 bases, with 10 bases between the two germline ends.

The sample was PBMCs, taken before TCRalphabeta/CD19-depleted stem cell transplant. The clonotype comes from a girl aged 2 to 10 with congenital amegakaryocytic thrombocytopenia, due to receive a stem cell transplant. The gene calls are TRBV5-1 and TRBJ2-1; the D gene is possibly TRBD2 (6 bases). The CDR3, as DNA: TGCGCCAGCAGCTTGAGACGGGAGCATGAGCAGTTCTTC. Translating it yields CASSLRREHEQFF.